This TCR beta chain was found in a study of blood T cells in healthy people across ages. Comment on this clonotype: Its specificity is not known.

Whole-study results and caveats: Across samples, TCR beta diversity tracked strongly with naive T cell percentage. Greater diversity and more naive CD4+ cells were seen in long-lived donors than in aged donors.

Together with a sample-barcoded 5' primer, a J-beta primer mix was included in a second PCR lasting about 7 to 12 cycles. Each cDNA molecule carried a tag from a template-switch adaptor that contained 12 random nucleotides. TCRdb fed the 5' RACE reads into MiXCR, producing one record per CDR3 protein. The sample shows hundreds of thousands of distinct CDR3 sequences, over 45% of them seen only once. Trimming took 1 base from V and 11 from J, leaving 23 bases between them. The CDR3 contains 16 residues. In germline, CDR1 is SGHVS, CDR2 FNYEAQ. Healthy Caucasian individuals from Russia aged about 6 to 90 served as donors.

The clonotype comes from a woman aged 60 to 75 in good health. The sample consisted of blood. J is TRBJ2-5 and V is TRBV7-6; D is tentatively TRBD1 or TRBD2 (6 bases each). The CDR3 region has the DNA TGTGCCAGCAGCTTAGGGGGGACTTTAGGGGACAATGAGCAGTACTTC. Residues: CASSLGGTLGDNEQYF.